These 29 T cell receptor beta chains came from one sample sequenced in a study of beta chain features in type 1 diabetes. The study reverse transcribed the entire isolated RNA, so it sequenced expressed TCRB transcripts. Libraries were prepared by immunoSEQ multiplex PCR; TCRdb keeps only in-frame clonotypes and omits some of them. The table lists 250,000 to 350,000 clones, around 15% of them singletons. Sequenced material: central memory CD4+ T cells from blood. The source of these receptors is a young man in good health.

This chain joins TRBV11-3 and TRBJ2-3, with 10 positions matching TRBD1. Trimming removed 3 bases from V and 5 bases from J; junction bases left unmatched: 2. The CDR3 covers 14 residues. Germline CDR1 and CDR2: SGHNT and YENEEA. The CDR3 sequence is CASSFDRGQDTQYF. The CDR3, as DNA: TGTGCCAGCAGCTTCGACAGGGGGCAAGATACGCAGTATTTT.

The rearrangement links TRBV7-2 to TRBJ2-2; TRBD2 might be the D (6 bases). V was shortened by 6 bases and J by 3 bases, with 11 bases between the two germline ends. Germline-derived CDR1 and CDR2 are SGHTA and FQGNSA. The CDR3 loop spans 14 amino acids. The CDR3 region is CASSRIADTGELFF. The CDR3 DNA sequence: TGTGCCAGCAGTCGTATAGCGGACACCGGGGAGCTGTTTTTT.

Here the CDR3 reads CASRDGQGATYEQYV. The CDR3 nucleotides read TGTGCCAGCAGGGATGGACAGGGTGCGACCTACGAGCAGTACGTC. The chain recombines TRBV6-6 with TRBJ2-7; 8 bases are shared with TRBD1. Germline CDR1 is MNHNY and CDR2 is SVGAGI (reference sequence). Trimming removed 6 bases from V and 2 bases from J; junction bases left unmatched: 9. There are 15 residues in the CDR3.

This clone was observed a few times. V usage is TRBV6-5 and J usage is TRBJ2-1, with 8 bases aligning to TRBD1. The CDR3 totals 16 residues. Trimming cost V 0 bases and J 5 bases; bases outside gene matches: 6. Germline V gene data show CDR1 as MNHEY and CDR2 as SVGAGI. CDR3 loop: CASSYSLGQVNNEQFF. The CDR3 DNA follows: TGTGCCAGCAGTTACTCGTTGGGACAGGTGAACAATGAGCAGTTCTTC.

V is TRBV2 and J is TRBJ2-5; weak D call: TRBD1 (6 bases). Germline loops: CDR1 SNHLY, CDR2 FYNNEI. The V end lost 5 bases, the J end lost 5 bases, and 9 bases lay between the germline ends. The CDR3 has 12 amino acids. In DNA form, the CDR3 reads TGTGCCAGCAGTACAAGGGGGGAGACCCAGTACTTC. This gives the protein CASSTRGETQYF.

For the CDR3, the DNA is TGTGCCATCAGAGGGAGGAACACTGAAGCTTTCTTT. Protein product: CAIRGRNTEAFF. The J gene is TRBJ1-1, the V gene TRBV10-3; D gene unclear. The V end lost 6 bases, the J end lost 1 base, and 6 bases lay between the germline ends. Germline CDR1 and CDR2: ENHRY and SYGVKD. CDR3 size: 12 residues.

This rearrangement joins TRBV7-8 to TRBJ1-4, with 8 bases matching TRBD1. J was trimmed by 4 bases and V by 4 bases; bases with no gene match: 5. Germline CDR1 SGHVS, CDR2 FQNEAQ. There are 15 residues in the CDR3. The CDR3 reads CASSSRTGINEKLFF. CDR3 nucleotides: TGTGCCAGCAGCTCTCGGACAGGGATTAATGAAAAACTGTTTTTT. The full variable domain, with the rest looked up from reference TRBV7-8 and TRBJ1-4, is GAGVSQSPRYKVAKRGQDVALRCDPISGHVSLFWYQQALGQGPEFLTYFQNEAQLDKSGLPSDRFFAERPEGSVSTLKIQRTQQEDSAVYLCASSSRTGINEKLFFGSGTQLSVL.

The chain uses TRBV10-3 and TRBJ1-2, with 8 bases aligning to TRBD1. Per the germline V gene, CDR1 is ENHRY and CDR2 is SYGVKD. The CDR3 extends over 14 amino acids. V shed 11 bases and J 8 bases; nucleotides not matched to a gene: 16. The CDR3 reads CAVFDWTGFWGYTF. The DNA for the CDR3 is TGTGCCGTTTTCGATTGGACAGGGTTCTGGGGCTACACCTTC.

This clone was picked up a small number of times. The rearrangement joins TRBV2 to TRBJ2-7; D not resolved. The V and J ends lost 3 bases and 6 bases respectively, with 18 bases between them. Germline CDR1 is SNHLY and CDR2 is FYNNEI. The CDR3 sequence is 15 residues long. The CDR3 spells CASSETPLPYGEQYF. The DNA of the CDR3 is TGTGCCAGCAGTGAGACCCCCTTACCGTACGGCGAGCAGTACTTC.

There are many counts of this clone. This chain links TRBV12-5 with TRBJ1-1, with D hard to call. V dropped 9 bases and J dropped 1 base, with 15 bases sitting between them. The CDR3 length is 14 residues. Germline loops: CDR1 LGHNT, CDR2 FRNRAP. DNA for the CDR3: TGTGCTAGCAACCAAGGCAGGACGAACACTGAAGCTTTCTTT. It codes for CASNQGRTNTEAFF.

The rearrangement joins TRBV29-1 to TRBJ2-3, with 10 bases lining up with TRBD2. The CDR3 spans 18 residues. Germline trimming cut 4 bases from V and 5 bases from J; bases unmatched to any gene: 18. Germline CDR1 SQVTM, CDR2 ANQGSEA. As DNA, the CDR3 is TGCAGCGTTGGTGAGGGCCCTAGGGCTAGCGGGGGTAGAGATACGCAGTATTTT. The encoded protein is CSVGEGPRASGGRDTQYF.

This clone was seen a handful of times. Other nucleotide sequences from this sample produce the same CDR3. The V and J genes are TRBV7-2 and TRBJ2-3; 10 bases fit TRBD1. The CDR3 is 15 amino acids. Unmatched junction bases numbered 2, after V lost 4 bases and J lost 1 base. Germline V gene lookup returns CDR1 SGHTA and CDR2 FQGNSA. The CDR3 nucleotides are TGTGCCAGCAGCTCCGGGACAGGGGGCACAGATACGCAGTATTTT. It translates to CASSSGTGGTDTQYF.

This sequence joins TRBV10-3 and TRBJ1-2; maybe TRBD1 (5 bases). V was clipped by 6 bases and J by 0 bases, with 14 bases between them. This CDR3 spans 15 amino acids. The germline gives CDR1 ENHRY, CDR2 SYGVKD. The CDR3 spells CAIREGQAPNYGYTF. In nucleotides, the CDR3 is TGTGCCATCAGAGAGGGGCAGGCTCCTAACTATGGCTACACCTTC.

To note about this clone: A read error may produce the germline difference seen at one junction end. The rearrangement joins TRBV19 to TRBJ2-2; 8 bases map to TRBD2. CDR1 LNHDA and CDR2 SQIVND come from the germline V gene (reference sequence). CDR3 size: 13 residues. CDR3 DNA: TGTGCCAGCACGGGGGGGGTCCCCGGAGAGCTGTTTTTT. Amino acid sequence: CASTGGVPGELFF.

This chain connects TRBV2 to TRBJ1-1; 7 bases match TRBD1. CDR1 is SNHLY, CDR2 FYNNEI, per germline. V was clipped by 10 bases and J by 1 base; unmatched bases: 6. The length of the CDR3 is 13 residues. CDR3 sequence: CAITGTENTEAFF. DNA for the CDR3: TGTGCCATCACCGGGACAGAGAACACTGAAGCTTTCTTT. Based on the CDR3 plus reference TRBV2 and TRBJ1-1, the full variable domain is EPEVTQTPSHQVTQMGQEVILRCVPISNHLYFYWYRQILGQKVEFLVSFYNNEISEKSEIFDDQFSVERPDGSNFTLKIRSTKLEDSAMYFCAITGTENTEAFFGQGTRLTVV.

This clone was seen repeatedly, ten times or more. V gene TRBV18 combines with J gene TRBJ1-3; D is unresolved. The CDR3 runs 15 residues. V was shortened by 1 base and J by 4 bases, with 11 bases between the two germline ends. The germline V gene has CDR1 KGHSH and CDR2 LQKENI. Written as DNA, the CDR3 is TGTGCCAGCTCACCACAGGGTGTTATGGGAAACACCATATATTTT. It translates to CASSPQGVMGNTIYF.

The V gene is TRBV4-3, the J gene TRBJ1-5; D call uncertain. Trimming pared 0 bases from V and 1 base from J, leaving 13 bases between. The CDR3 has 17 amino acids. Germline-derived CDR1 and CDR2 are LGHNA and YSLEER. CDR3 in amino acids: CASSQEVSGRSNQPQHF. As DNA, the CDR3 is TGCGCCAGCAGCCAAGAGGTATCGGGTCGGAGCAATCAGCCCCAGCATTTT.

This clone was picked up a small number of times. The chain joins TRBV7-2 to TRBJ2-4, with D possibly TRBD1 on 7 matching bases. Trimming took 5 bases from V and 10 from J, leaving 15 bases between them. Germline CDR1 reads SGHTA; CDR2 reads FQGNSA. The CDR3 loop spans 13 amino acids. CDR3 residues: CASSRQGGGIQYF. The CDR3 nucleotides read TGTGCCAGCAGCAGACAGGGTGGGGGGATTCAGTACTTC.

J is TRBJ1-5 and V is TRBV10-3; D remains unclear. The V end lost 5 bases, the J end lost 6 bases, and 14 bases lay between the germline ends. Per the germline V gene, CDR1 is ENHRY and CDR2 is SYGVKD. The CDR3 is made up of 14 amino acids. For the CDR3, the DNA is TGTGCCATCAGTCGAGACCCGGTGGGTCAGCCCCAGCATTTT. Translated: CAISRDPVGQPQHF.

In its sample, this clone was seen a few times. V is TRBV4-1 and J is TRBJ1-2, with no clear D. V gave up 0 bases and J gave up 7 bases, with 3 bases separating them. The CDR3 is 11 amino acids. Germline CDR1 MGHRA, CDR2 YSYEKL. The DNA of the CDR3 is TGCGCCAGCAGCCAAGATTCTGGCTACACCTTC. This translates into CASSQDSGYTF.

This clone turned up a few times. This chain connects TRBV30 to TRBJ1-5; D is perhaps TRBD1 (5 bases). The CDR3 spans 15 residues. V was trimmed by 0 bases and J by 4 bases, leaving 13 bases between them. Germline V gene data show CDR1 as GTSNPN and CDR2 as SVGIG (reference sequence). The CDR3 DNA follows: TGTGCCTGGAGTGTCCCACAGGCGAGGAATCAGCCCCAGCATTTT. Translated: CAWSVPQARNQPQHF.

About this clone: The same CDR3 also results from other DNA sequences found in this sample. The V and J genes are TRBV7-9 and TRBJ2-5; D is undetermined. Germline assignment: CDR1 SEHNR and CDR2 FQNEAQ (reference sequence). CDR3 length: 13 amino acids. V gave up 6 bases and J gave up 2 bases, with 10 bases separating them. CDR3 residues: CASRQQRQETQYF. The CDR3 DNA sequence: TGTGCCAGCAGGCAACAGCGTCAAGAGACCCAGTACTTC.

This clone was seen a handful of times. The chain couples TRBV6-1 to TRBJ2-2, with D possibly being TRBD2 (6 bases). CDR1 is MNHNS and CDR2 is SASEGT in the germline V gene. The length of the CDR3 is 13 residues. Trimming pared 6 bases from V and 2 bases from J, leaving 7 bases between. CDR3 bases: TGTGCCAGCAGGGACTATAACACCGGGGAGCTGTTTTTT. Protein: CASRDYNTGELFF.

This clone has just a few counts. The rearrangement links TRBV7-8 to TRBJ2-1; the match to TRBD2 covers 7 bases. Trimming at V came to 5 bases and at J to 8 bases, leaving 9 bases not matched to a gene. The CDR3 is 14 amino acids. From germline, CDR1 is SGHVS and CDR2 FQNEAQ. The CDR3 region has the DNA TGTGCCAGCAGCACCCGGGCTCTAGCGGATGAGCAGTTCTTC. Translated, it gives CASSTRALADEQFF.

This clone has a handful of counts. The rearrangement links TRBV7-2 to TRBJ2-1; D possibly corresponds to TRBD1 (6 bases). The length of the CDR3 is 14 residues. The germline V and J ends were trimmed by 5 bases and 2 bases, with 10 bases remaining between them. Germline CDR1 SGHTA, CDR2 FQGNSA. The CDR3 reads CASSPGQTYNEQFF. DNA for the CDR3: TGTGCCAGCAGCCCAGGACAGACCTACAATGAGCAGTTCTTC.

This CDR3 is CASSPLAGGETGELFF. In DNA, the CDR3 is TGTGCCAGCTCACCCCTAGCGGGAGGCGAAACCGGGGAGCTGTTTTTT. The chain is built from TRBV18 and TRBJ2-2; 11 bases fit TRBD2. The CDR3 length is 16 residues. Trimming took 3 bases from V and 5 from J; bases not matched to a gene: 5. Germline CDR1 is KGHSH and CDR2 is LQKENI.

This clone was seen a few times. This rearrangement joins TRBV28 to TRBJ1-1; D gene uncertain. Trimming left V 4 bases short and J 2 bases short, with 2 bases between. Per the germline V gene, CDR1 is MDHEN and CDR2 is SYDVKM. The CDR3 is 11 residues long. The CDR3 DNA reads as TGTGCCAGCAGTTCCAACACTGAAGCTTTCTTT. Residues: CASSSNTEAFF.

This clone was observed a few times. The chain has TRBV6-6 and TRBJ1-3; D call uncertain. The CDR3 has 13 amino acids. Germline CDR1 is MNHNY and CDR2 is SVGAGI (reference sequence). The V and J ends lost 6 bases and 2 bases respectively, with 8 bases between them. CDR3: CASRGVAGNTIYF. The CDR3 DNA sequence: TGTGCCAGCAGGGGAGTAGCTGGAAACACCATATATTTT.

V usage is TRBV5-4 and J usage is TRBJ2-7, with D possibly TRBD2 on 5 matching bases. Per the germline V gene, CDR1 is SGHNT and CDR2 is YYREEE (reference sequence). The CDR3 has 14 amino acids. Trimming stripped 3 bases from V and 4 bases from J, with 14 bases between. The chain's CDR3 is CASSSDTGSYEQYV. DNA of the CDR3: TGTGCCAGCAGCTCTGATACGGGAAGTTACGAGCAGTACGTC.